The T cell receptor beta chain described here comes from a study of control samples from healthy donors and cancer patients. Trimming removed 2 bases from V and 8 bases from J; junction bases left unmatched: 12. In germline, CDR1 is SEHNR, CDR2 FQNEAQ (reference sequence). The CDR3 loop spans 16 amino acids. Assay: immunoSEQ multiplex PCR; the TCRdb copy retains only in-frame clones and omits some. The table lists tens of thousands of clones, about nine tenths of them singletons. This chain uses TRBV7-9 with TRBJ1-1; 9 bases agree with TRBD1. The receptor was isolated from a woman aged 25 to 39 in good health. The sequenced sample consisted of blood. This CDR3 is CASSLRADRGLGEAFF. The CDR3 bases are TGTGCCAGCAGCTTAAGGGCCGACAGGGGGTTAGGCGAAGCTTTCTTT. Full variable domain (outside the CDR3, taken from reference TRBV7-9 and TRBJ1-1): DTGVSQNPRHKITKRGQNVTFRCDPISEHNRLYWYRQTLGQGPEFLTYFQNEAQLEKSRLLSDRFSAERPKGSFSTLEIQRTEQGDSAMYLCASSLRADRGLGEAFFGQGTRLTVV.